This section outlines one T cell receptor (beta chain) sequence together with its context. What it recognizes is unknown. The sample originates from a study of blood T cells in healthy people across ages. Turning to the study itself: Template switching recovered approximately one barcoded beta molecule for every two T cells. Study outcomes and limitations: Comparison with aged donors showed that long-lived donors had more naive CD4+ cells and higher diversity.

A second PCR of roughly 6 to 12 cycles used a sample-barcoded 5' primer and a J-beta primer mix. Each CDR3 protein gets one entry after TCRdb re-called the 5' RACE reads with MiXCR. Of around 1,800,000 distinct CDR3 sequences in the sample, roughly 43% were seen once. The CDR3 runs 14 residues. V dropped 3 bases and J dropped 0 bases, with 11 bases sitting between them. Germline V gene lookup returns CDR1 DFQATT and CDR2 SNEGSKA (reference sequence). The sequence was collected from a human donor in good health. This chain links TRBV20-1 with TRBJ1-1; no reliable D call. Sequenced material: blood. CDR3 sequence: CSARRGALNTEAFF. The CDR3, as DNA: TGCAGTGCTAGGCGAGGAGCTTTGAACACTGAAGCTTTCTTT.